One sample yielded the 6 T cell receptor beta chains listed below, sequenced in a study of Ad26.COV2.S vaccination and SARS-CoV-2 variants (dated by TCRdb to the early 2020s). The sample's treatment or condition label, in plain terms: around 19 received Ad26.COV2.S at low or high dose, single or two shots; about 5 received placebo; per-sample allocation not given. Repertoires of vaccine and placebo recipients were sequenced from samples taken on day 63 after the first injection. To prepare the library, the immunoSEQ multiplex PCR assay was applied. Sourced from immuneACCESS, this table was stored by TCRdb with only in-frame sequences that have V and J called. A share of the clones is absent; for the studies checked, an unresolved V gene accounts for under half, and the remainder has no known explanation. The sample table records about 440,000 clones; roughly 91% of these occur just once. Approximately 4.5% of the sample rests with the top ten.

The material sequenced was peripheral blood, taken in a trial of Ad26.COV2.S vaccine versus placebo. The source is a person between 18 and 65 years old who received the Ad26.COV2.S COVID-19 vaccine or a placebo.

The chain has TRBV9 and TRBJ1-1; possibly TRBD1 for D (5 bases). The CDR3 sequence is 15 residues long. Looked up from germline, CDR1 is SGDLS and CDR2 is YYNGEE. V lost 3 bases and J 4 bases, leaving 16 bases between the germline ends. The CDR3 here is CASSDIRAGSTEAFF. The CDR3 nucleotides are TGTGCCAGCAGCGATATCAGGGCGGGTAGCACTGAAGCTTTCTTT.

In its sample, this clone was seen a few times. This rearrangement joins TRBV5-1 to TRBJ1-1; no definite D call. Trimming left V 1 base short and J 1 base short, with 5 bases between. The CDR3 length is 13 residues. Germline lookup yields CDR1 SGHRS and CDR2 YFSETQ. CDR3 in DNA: TGCGCCAGCAGCTTGAGACCGAACACTGAAGCTTTCTTT. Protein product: CASSLRPNTEAFF.

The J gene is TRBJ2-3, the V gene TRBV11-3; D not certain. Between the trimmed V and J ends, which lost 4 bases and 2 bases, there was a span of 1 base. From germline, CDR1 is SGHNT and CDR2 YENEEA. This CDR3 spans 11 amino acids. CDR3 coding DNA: TGTGCCAGCAGCTCCACAGATACGCAGTATTTT. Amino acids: CASSSTDTQYF. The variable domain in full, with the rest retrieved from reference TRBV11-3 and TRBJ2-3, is EAGVVQSPRYKIIEKKQPVAFWCNPISGHNTLYWYLQNLGQGPELLIRYENEEAVDDSQLPKDRFSAERLKGVDSTLKIQPAELGDSAVYLCASSSTDTQYFGPGTRLTVL.

CDR3 loop: CASSTGEGVTDTQYF. CDR3 bases: TGTGCCAGTAGTACAGGGGAAGGGGTCACAGATACGCAGTATTTT. The rearrangement joins TRBV19 to TRBJ2-3, with D possibly matching TRBD1 (6 bases). Germline values: CDR1 LNHDA, CDR2 SQIVND (reference sequence). The CDR3 is 15 residues long. V was shortened by 4 bases and J by 2 bases, with 13 bases between the two germline ends. The full variable domain, completed using reference TRBV19 and TRBJ2-3, is DGGITQSPKYLFRKEGQNVTLSCEQNLNHDAMYWYRQDPGQGLRLIYYSQIVNDFQKGDIAEGYSVSREKKESFPLTVTSAQKNPTAFYLCASSTGEGVTDTQYFGPGTRLTVL.

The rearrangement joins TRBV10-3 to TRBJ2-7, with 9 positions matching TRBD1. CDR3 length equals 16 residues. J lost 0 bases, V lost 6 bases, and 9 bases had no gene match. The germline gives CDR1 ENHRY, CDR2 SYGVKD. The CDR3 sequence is CAIRVNWDRDSYEQYF. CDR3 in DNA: TGTGCCATCAGGGTAAATTGGGACAGGGACTCCTACGAGCAGTACTTC.

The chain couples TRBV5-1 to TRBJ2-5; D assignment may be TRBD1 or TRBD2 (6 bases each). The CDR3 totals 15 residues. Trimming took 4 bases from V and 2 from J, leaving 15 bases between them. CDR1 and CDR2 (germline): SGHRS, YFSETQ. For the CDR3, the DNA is TGCGCCAGCAGCCCCGCAGGAGGGGGGCAAGAGACCCAGTACTTC. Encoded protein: CASSPAGGGQETQYF.